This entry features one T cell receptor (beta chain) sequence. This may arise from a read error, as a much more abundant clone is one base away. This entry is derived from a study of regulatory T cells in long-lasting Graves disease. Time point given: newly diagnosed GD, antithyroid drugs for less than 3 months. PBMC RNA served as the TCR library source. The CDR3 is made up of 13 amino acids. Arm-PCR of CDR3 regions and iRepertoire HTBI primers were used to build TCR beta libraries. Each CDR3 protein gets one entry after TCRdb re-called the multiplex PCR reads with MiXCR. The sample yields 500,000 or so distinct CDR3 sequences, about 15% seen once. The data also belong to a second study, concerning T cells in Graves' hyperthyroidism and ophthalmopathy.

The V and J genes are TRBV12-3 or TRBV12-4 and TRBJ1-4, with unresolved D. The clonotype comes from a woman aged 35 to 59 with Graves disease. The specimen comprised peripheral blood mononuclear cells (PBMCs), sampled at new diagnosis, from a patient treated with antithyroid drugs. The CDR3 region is CASSFSDYEKLVF. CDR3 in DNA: TGTGCCAGCAGTTTCTCGGATTATGAAAAACTGGTTTTT.